The 20 T cell receptor beta chains below all came from one sample that was sequenced in a study of beta chain features in type 1 diabetes (dated 2018 in TCRdb). The library came from the immunoSEQ multiplex PCR assay. All of the isolated RNA was reverse transcribed with the High Capacity cDNA Reverse Transcription Kit, so expressed TCRB transcripts were sequenced. Entries here come from immuneACCESS through TCRdb and include only in-frame sequences with V and J called. Some clones fail to appear in such tables; in the studies checked, an unresolved V gene covers under half of the shortfall, and the cause of the remainder is unknown. Recorded for this sample are 450,000 to 550,000 clones; roughly 31% of them occurred a single time. More than 0.055% of the sample is held by the ten biggest clonotypes. The material sequenced was naive CD4+ T cells from blood. The cell subset or site label for this specimen denotes: true naive CD4+ T cells. These receptors originate from a man aged 18 to 29 in good health.

This sequence joins TRBV7-7 and TRBJ2-5; the match to TRBD1 covers 9 bases. Germline-derived CDR1 and CDR2 are SSHAT and FNYEAQ (reference sequence). The CDR3 consists of 15 residues. With 5 bases clipped from V and 5 bases from J, the junction kept 9 bases outside the gene matches. CDR3 bases: TGTGCCAGCAGCGAAAACAGGGGGCTCGGGGAGACCCAGTACTTC. Encoded protein: CASSENRGLGETQYF.

As regards this clone: The sample holds other DNA sequences that translate to the same CDR3. The chain employs TRBV29-1 and TRBJ2-3; D perhaps matches TRBD2 (6 bases). Germline V gene lookup returns CDR1 SQVTM and CDR2 ANQGSEA. This CDR3 has 13 residues. The V end was cut by 1 base, the J end by 5 bases, with 10 bases between. CDR3 protein: CSVEGLARDTQYF. CDR3 coding DNA: TGCAGCGTTGAAGGGCTAGCGAGAGATACGCAGTATTTT.

In its sample, this clone was seen a few times. This sequence joins TRBV7-2 and TRBJ2-2, with TRBD1 identical over 10 bases. The germline CDR1 and CDR2 sequences are SGHTA and FQGNSA. The CDR3 extends over 16 amino acids. J gave up 3 bases and V 4 bases, and 5 bases lay outside the gene matches. The CDR3 is CASSSRDRGHTGELFF. The CDR3 DNA is TGTGCCAGCAGCTCCCGGGACAGGGGACACACCGGGGAGCTGTTTTTT.

The chain couples TRBV11-1 to TRBJ2-1; D uncertain. The CDR3 is 15 amino acids. Trimming removed 2 bases at V and 4 bases at J, with 12 bases between. The germline V gene encodes CDR1 SGHAT and CDR2 FQDESV (reference sequence). The CDR3 DNA reads TGTGCCAGCAGCTTATCTGCCCCCGATTACAATGAGCAGTTCTTC. Protein: CASSLSAPDYNEQFF.

J is TRBJ2-2 and V is TRBV29-1; D is uncertain. CDR1 and CDR2 from the germline V gene are SQVTM and ANQGSEA. The V end lost 3 bases, the J end lost 4 bases, and 6 bases lay between the germline ends. The length of the CDR3 is 12 residues. CDR3 protein: CSVDRATGELFF. CDR3 sequence (DNA): TGCAGCGTTGACAGAGCCACCGGGGAGCTGTTTTTT.

This chain uses TRBV7-2 with TRBJ2-1, with 11 bases matching TRBD2. The germline CDR1 and CDR2 sequences are SGHTA and FQGNSA. The V segment lost 1 base and the J segment 8 bases; nucleotides outside the gene matches: 7. The CDR3 length is 16 residues. The CDR3 sequence is CASSLVGSGRGYEQFF. The DNA for the CDR3 is TGTGCCAGCAGCTTAGTAGGTAGCGGGAGGGGTTATGAGCAGTTCTTC.

In regard to this clone: The germline gene is not matched at one end of the junction; a read error may be the cause. This chain uses TRBV7-7 with TRBJ2-5; D remains unclear. CDR1 and CDR2 from the germline V gene are SSHAT and FNYEAQ (reference sequence). The CDR3 is 15 amino acids. DNA of the CDR3: TGTGCTAGCAGCTTGGGTCAGGCAAACCAAGAGACCCAGTACTTC. Protein: CASSLGQANQETQYF.

The sample holds one count of this clone. This rearrangement joins TRBV7-2 to TRBJ2-5; D gene ambiguous. Germline V gene data show CDR1 as SGHTA and CDR2 as FQGNSA. The CDR3 runs to 13 residues. V gave up 4 bases and J gave up 3 bases, with 9 bases separating them. Written as DNA, the CDR3 is TGTGCCAGCAGCTACTACAGAGAAGAGACCCAGTACTTC. This gives the protein CASSYYREETQYF.

The chain has TRBV9 and TRBJ1-3, with no clear D. From germline, CDR1 is SGDLS and CDR2 YYNGEE. Trimming stripped 4 bases from V and 4 bases from J, with 21 bases between. The length of the CDR3 is 17 residues. This CDR3 is CASSLDSRIPGGNTIYF. DNA for the CDR3: TGTGCCAGCAGCCTTGACTCGAGGATCCCCGGGGGAAACACCATATATTTT. The variable domain in full, completed from reference TRBV9 and TRBJ1-3, reads DSGVTQTPKHLITATGQRVTLRCSPRSGDLSVYWYQQSLDQGLQFLIQYYNGEERAKGNILERFSAQQFPDLHSELNLSSLELGDSALYFCASSLDSRIPGGNTIYFGEGSWLTVV.

The chain joins TRBV6-5 to TRBJ2-7; 9 nucleotides align to TRBD2. Germline values: CDR1 MNHEY, CDR2 SVGAGI. This CDR3 comprises 15 residues. V lost 2 bases and J lost 2; bases outside the gene matches: 4. CDR3 DNA: TGTGCCAGCAGTTACGGGGCGGGAGGGACCTACGAGCAGTACTTC. Its translation is CASSYGAGGTYEQYF.

The chain joins TRBV7-3 to TRBJ2-3; D possibly uses TRBD1 or TRBD2 (5 bases each). This CDR3 region has 12 residues. Trimming shortened V by 8 bases and J by 8 bases, and 14 bases separated the two germline ends. Germline CDR1 and CDR2: SGHTA and FQGTGA. The CDR3 is CASSGPDGTQYF. The CDR3 DNA follows: TGTGCCAGCTCGGGGCCAGACGGTACGCAGTATTTT.

The chain joins TRBV30 to TRBJ2-5; 8 bases match TRBD2. The DNA matches TRBJ2-7 better at its end, which makes the J call doubtful. The CDR3 runs to 13 residues. Germline lookup yields CDR1 GTSNPN and CDR2 SVGIG (reference sequence). CDR3 sequence: CAWGTSGWYEQYF. The CDR3 DNA follows: TGTGCCTGGGGAACTAGCGGTTGGTACGAGCAGTACTTC.

V is TRBV6-1 and J is TRBJ2-3, with 7 bases lining up with TRBD2. This CDR3 comprises 13 residues. The J segment lost 0 bases and the V segment lost 6 bases, leaving 0 bases of the junction unmatched. The germline V gene encodes CDR1 MNHNS and CDR2 SASEGT. The CDR3, as DNA: TGTGCCAGCAGAGCGGGGAGCACAGATACGCAGTATTTT. Translated, it gives CASRAGSTDTQYF.

V gene TRBV19 combines with J gene TRBJ2-5; 8 bases are a match to TRBD1. The CDR3 consists of 15 residues. The germline V gene has CDR1 LNHDA and CDR2 SQIVND (reference sequence). CDR3 residues: CATSIIQGARETQYF. CDR3 nucleotide sequence: TGTGCGACTAGTATAATCCAGGGGGCTCGGGAGACCCAGTACTTC.

The gene calls are TRBV9 and TRBJ2-7; 14 bases are shared with TRBD2. This CDR3 contains 16 residues. Germline values: CDR1 SGDLS, CDR2 YYNGEE. V was pared by 3 bases and J by 7 bases, with 9 bases of the junction left unmatched. In DNA, the CDR3 is TGTGCCAGCAGCGGTCCGGGACTAGCGGGAGTAGGGGAGCAGTACTTC. Its translation is CASSGPGLAGVGEQYF.

J is TRBJ2-2 and V is TRBV7-3; 14 bases are a match to TRBD2. Unmatched junction bases numbered 5, after V lost 5 bases and J lost 9 bases. Germline CDR1 is SGHTA and CDR2 is FQGTGA. The CDR3 loop spans 15 amino acids. CDR3: CASSLGLAGVRELFF. In DNA, the CDR3 is TGTGCCAGCAGCCTGGGACTAGCGGGAGTCCGGGAGCTGTTTTTT.

This clone was counted many times. The sample holds other DNA sequences that translate to the same CDR3. V usage is TRBV29-1 and J usage is TRBJ2-7, with D perhaps matching TRBD2 (7 bases). V was pared by 7 bases and J by 5 bases, with 12 bases between. Looked up from germline, CDR1 is SQVTM and CDR2 is ANQGSEA. The length of the CDR3 is 11 residues. The DNA of the CDR3 is TGCAGCGGTCTAGGGGGGGACGAGCAGTACTTC. Amino acid sequence: CSGLGGDEQYF.

The chain is built from TRBV19 and TRBJ2-2, with D possibly being TRBD1 (5 bases). Between the trimmed V and J ends, which lost 5 bases and 2 bases, there was a span of 9 bases. The CDR3 covers 14 residues. The germline V gene has CDR1 LNHDA and CDR2 SQIVND (reference sequence). CDR3 coding DNA: TGTGCCAGTAGTCCCGGACAAAACACCGGGGAGCTGTTTTTT. Amino acids: CASSPGQNTGELFF. The full variable domain, completed using reference TRBV19 and TRBJ2-2, is DGGITQSPKYLFRKEGQNVTLSCEQNLNHDAMYWYRQDPGQGLRLIYYSQIVNDFQKGDIAEGYSVSREKKESFPLTVTSAQKNPTAFYLCASSPGQNTGELFFGEGSRLTVL.

Regarding this clone: Other DNA sequences in this specimen translate into the identical CDR3. V gene TRBV29-1 combines with J gene TRBJ2-5; D not resolved. CDR1 and CDR2 (germline): SQVTM, ANQGSEA. Trimming shortened V by 6 bases and J by 3 bases, and 11 bases separated the two germline ends. There are 12 residues in the CDR3. The CDR3 DNA reads as TGCAGCGTCGTGGGTACGGAAGAGACCCAGTACTTC. It encodes CSVVGTEETQYF.

The sample holds a few counts of this clone. The rearrangement links TRBV2 to TRBJ2-1; 11 bases line up with TRBD2. The germline gives CDR1 SNHLY, CDR2 FYNNEI. CDR3 length equals 13 residues. V dropped 7 bases and J dropped 7; count of bases not matched to a gene: 3. CDR3 DNA: TGTGCCAGCAATAGCGGGAGGGTAAATGAGCAGTTCTTC. Residues: CASNSGRVNEQFF. The full variable domain, completed using reference TRBV2 and TRBJ2-1, is EPEVTQTPSHQVTQMGQEVILRCVPISNHLYFYWYRQILGQKVEFLVSFYNNEISEKSEIFDDQFSVERPDGSNFTLKIRSTKLEDSAMYFCASNSGRVNEQFFGPGTRLTVL.